The rows below give T cell receptor beta chains drawn from one sample of a study of shared clonotypes between healthy human individuals. Clones were read by immunoSEQ multiplex PCR, and TCRdb kept only the in-frame ones, dropping some. Of 1.5 million to 2.5 million clones listed, about 95% are singletons. Sequencing was performed on naive CD8+ T cells sorted from blood. These receptors came from a man between 18 and 29 years old in good health. Each CDR3 is given with its conserved first and last residue. Each record gives: V gene, CDR3 length, J gene, D gene, clone size, CDR3 DNA, CDR3 protein. The D gene is left open where the match is weak. Some rows mark clone size as missing; the rest say once, few, many or name a class of expanded clone.

TRBV4-3	15	TRBJ2-1	TRBD2	.	TGCGCCAGCAGCCAAGACGCTAGCGGGATAATTGAGCAGTTCTTC	CASSQDASGIIEQFF
TRBV9	16	TRBJ2-1	.	.	TGTGCCAGCAGCGTAGACGACTACGCATTAGAGGATGAGCAGTTCTTC	CASSVDDYALEDEQFF
TRBV27	17	TRBJ1-6	.	.	TGTGCCAGCAGTTTGGGTCCGGGGGCAGGCGGGAATTCACCCCTCCACTTT	CASSLGPGAGGNSPLHF
TRBV7-2	16	TRBJ2-1	.	few	TGTGCCAGCAGCTTAGGATGGGGGAGCTCCTACAATGAGCAGTTCTTC	CASSLGWGSSYNEQFF
TRBV2	15	TRBJ1-5	.	once	TGTGCCAGCAGTGAAGCGGAAGGGAAGAATCAGCCCCAGCATTTT	CASSEAEGKNQPQHF
TRBV5-4	13	TRBJ1-2	.	few	TGTGCCAGCAGCTCTTCCCGGGCTCCTGGCTACACCTTC	CASSSSRAPGYTF
TRBV4-3	15	TRBJ2-1	TRBD2	.	TGCGCCAGCAGCCAGTGGAGGACTAGCGGGACCGAGCAGTTCTTC	CASSQWRTSGTEQFF
TRBV5-1	15	TRBJ2-1	.	.	TGCGCCAGCCTAAAAGTGGGCGGCTCCTACAATGAGCAGTTCTTC	CASLKVGGSYNEQFF
TRBV28	15	TRBJ1-4	.	.	TGTGCCAGCAGTTCCCTTCTCGGGGAGAATGAAAAACTGTTTTTT	CASSSLLGENEKLFF
TRBV4-1	15	TRBJ1-2	.	.	TGCGCCAGCAGCCAAGTTCGTCAGGAGTGGTATGGCTACACCTTC	CASSQVRQEWYGYTF
TRBV19	15	TRBJ2-2	.	.	TGTGCCAGTACCCCCCGTTGGGGGAACACCGGGGAGCTGTTTTTT	CASTPRWGNTGELFF
TRBV29-1	14	TRBJ2-1	TRBD1	.	TGCAGCGTTTCCGGGACAGGGGGCGCGATTGAGCAGTTCTTC	CSVSGTGGAIEQFF
TRBV29-1	16	TRBJ2-1	TRBD1	.	TGCAGCTCAGGCCCTACAGGGGCCGTACCCTACAATGAGCAGTTCTTC	CSSGPTGAVPYNEQFF
TRBV28	13	TRBJ2-7	.	.	TGTGCCAGCAGTTTCGACTGGACCTACGAGCAGTACTTC	CASSFDWTYEQYF
TRBV5-6	14	TRBJ1-1	.	.	TGTGCCAGCAGTAATGCCGGGGAGGACACTGAAGCTTTCTTT	CASSNAGEDTEAFF